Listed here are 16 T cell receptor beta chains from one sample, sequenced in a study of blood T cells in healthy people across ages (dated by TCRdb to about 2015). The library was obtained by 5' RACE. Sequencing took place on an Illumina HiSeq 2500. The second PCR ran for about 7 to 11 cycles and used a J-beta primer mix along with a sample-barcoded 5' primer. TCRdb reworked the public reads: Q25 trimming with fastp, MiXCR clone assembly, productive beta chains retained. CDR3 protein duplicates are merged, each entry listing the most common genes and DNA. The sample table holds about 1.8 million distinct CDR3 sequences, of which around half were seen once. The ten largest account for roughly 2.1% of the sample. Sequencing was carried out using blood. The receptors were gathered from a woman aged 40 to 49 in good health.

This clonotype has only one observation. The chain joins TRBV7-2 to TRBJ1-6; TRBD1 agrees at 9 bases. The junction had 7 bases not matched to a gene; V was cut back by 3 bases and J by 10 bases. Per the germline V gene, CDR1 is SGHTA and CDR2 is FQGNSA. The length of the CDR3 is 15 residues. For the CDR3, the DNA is TGTGCCAGCAGCTTCCGGACAGGGGATCGATCACCCCTCCACTTT. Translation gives CASSFRTGDRSPLHF.

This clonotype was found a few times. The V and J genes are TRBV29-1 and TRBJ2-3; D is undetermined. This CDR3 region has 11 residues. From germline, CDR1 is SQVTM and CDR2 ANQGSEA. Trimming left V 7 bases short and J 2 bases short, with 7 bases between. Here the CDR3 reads CSGRNTDTQYF. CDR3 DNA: TGCAGCGGACGGAACACAGATACGCAGTATTTT.

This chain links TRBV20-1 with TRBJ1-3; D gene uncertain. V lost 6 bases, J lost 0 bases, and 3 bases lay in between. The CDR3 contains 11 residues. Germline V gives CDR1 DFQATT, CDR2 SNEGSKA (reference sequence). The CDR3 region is CSAASGNTIYF. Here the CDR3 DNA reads TGCAGTGCCGCCTCTGGAAACACCATATATTTT.

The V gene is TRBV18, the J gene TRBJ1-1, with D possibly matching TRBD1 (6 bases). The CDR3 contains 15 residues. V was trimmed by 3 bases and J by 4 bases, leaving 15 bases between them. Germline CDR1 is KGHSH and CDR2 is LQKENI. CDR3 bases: TGTGCCAGCTCACCCCAGGGGCCTCGGGGCACTGAAGCTTTCTTT. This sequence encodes CASSPQGPRGTEAFF.

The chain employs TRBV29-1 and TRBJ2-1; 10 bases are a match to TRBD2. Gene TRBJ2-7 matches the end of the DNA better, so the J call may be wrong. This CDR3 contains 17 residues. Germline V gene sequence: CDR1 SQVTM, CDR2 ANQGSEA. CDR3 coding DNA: TGCAGCGTTGAAGGACTAGCGGGTGCGAGCTCCTACAATGAGCAGTACTTC. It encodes CSVEGLAGASSYNEQYF.

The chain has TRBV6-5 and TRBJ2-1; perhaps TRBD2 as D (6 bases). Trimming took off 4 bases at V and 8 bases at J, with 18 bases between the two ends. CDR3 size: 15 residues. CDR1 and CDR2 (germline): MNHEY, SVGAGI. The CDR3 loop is CASSFGTEGIHEQFF. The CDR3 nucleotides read TGTGCCAGCAGTTTTGGGACGGAGGGGATCCATGAGCAGTTCTTC.

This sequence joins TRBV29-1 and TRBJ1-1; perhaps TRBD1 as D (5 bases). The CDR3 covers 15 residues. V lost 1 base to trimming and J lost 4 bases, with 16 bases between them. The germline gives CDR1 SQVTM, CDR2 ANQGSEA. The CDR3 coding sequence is TGCAGCGTTGAAGGGATGGGGGTCGGTGGCACTGAAGCTTTCTTT. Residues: CSVEGMGVGGTEAFF.

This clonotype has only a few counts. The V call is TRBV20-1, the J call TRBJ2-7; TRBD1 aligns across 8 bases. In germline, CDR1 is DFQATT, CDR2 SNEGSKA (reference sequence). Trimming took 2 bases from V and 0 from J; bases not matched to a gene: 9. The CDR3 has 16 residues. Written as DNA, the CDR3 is TGCAGTGCTAGACCGATCGGACAGGGAAGCTCCTACGAGCAGTACTTC. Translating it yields CSARPIGQGSSYEQYF.

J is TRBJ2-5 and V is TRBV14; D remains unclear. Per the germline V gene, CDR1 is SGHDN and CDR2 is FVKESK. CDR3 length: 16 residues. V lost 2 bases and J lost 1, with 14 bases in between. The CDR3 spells CASSQRRPPIQETQYF. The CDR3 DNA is TGTGCCAGCAGCCAAAGAAGGCCACCGATCCAAGAGACCCAGTACTTC.

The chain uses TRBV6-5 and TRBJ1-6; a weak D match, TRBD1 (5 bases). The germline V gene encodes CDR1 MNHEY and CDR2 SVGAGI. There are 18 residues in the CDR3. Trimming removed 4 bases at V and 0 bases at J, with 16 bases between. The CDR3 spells CASSWALGGSSYNSPLHF. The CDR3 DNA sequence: TGTGCCAGCAGTTGGGCCTTGGGGGGGAGCTCCTATAATTCACCCCTCCACTTT.

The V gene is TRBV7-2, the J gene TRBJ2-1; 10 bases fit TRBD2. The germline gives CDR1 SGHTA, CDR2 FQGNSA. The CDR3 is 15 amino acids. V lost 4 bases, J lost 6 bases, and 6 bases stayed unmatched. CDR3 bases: TGTGCCAGCAGCTCCCGCCAGCGGGGGGGCAATGAGCAGTTCTTC. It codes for CASSSRQRGGNEQFF.

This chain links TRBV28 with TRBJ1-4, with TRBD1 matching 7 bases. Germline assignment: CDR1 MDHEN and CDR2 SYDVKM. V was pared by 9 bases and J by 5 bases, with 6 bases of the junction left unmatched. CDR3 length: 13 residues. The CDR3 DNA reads TGTGCCAGTTGGACAGGCCAGAATGAAAAACTGTTTTTT. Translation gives CASWTGQNEKLFF. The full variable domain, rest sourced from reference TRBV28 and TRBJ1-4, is DVKVTQSSRYLVKRTGEKVFLECVQDMDHENMFWYRQDPGLGLRLIYFSYDVKMKEKGDIPEGYSVSREKKERFSLILESASTNQTSMYLCASWTGQNEKLFFGSGTQLSVL.

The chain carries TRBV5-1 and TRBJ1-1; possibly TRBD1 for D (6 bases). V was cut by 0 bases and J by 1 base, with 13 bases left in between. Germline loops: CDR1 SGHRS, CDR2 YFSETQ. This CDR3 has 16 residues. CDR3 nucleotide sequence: TGCGCCAGCAGCTTGGCCAGCGGGGGGCGGAACACTGAAGCTTTCTTT. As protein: CASSLASGGRNTEAFF.

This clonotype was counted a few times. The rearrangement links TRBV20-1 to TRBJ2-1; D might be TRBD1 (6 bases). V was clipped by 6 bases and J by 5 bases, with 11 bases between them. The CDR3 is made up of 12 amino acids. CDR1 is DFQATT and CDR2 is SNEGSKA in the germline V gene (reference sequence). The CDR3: CSALGQHNEQFF. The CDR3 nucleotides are TGCAGTGCCTTAGGACAGCACAATGAGCAGTTCTTC.

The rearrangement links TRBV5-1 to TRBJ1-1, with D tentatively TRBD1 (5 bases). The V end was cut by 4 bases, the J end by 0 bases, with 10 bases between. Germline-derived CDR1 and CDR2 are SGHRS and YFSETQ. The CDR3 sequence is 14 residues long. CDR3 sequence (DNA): TGCGCCAGCAGCCGAGGGGATCTGAACACTGAAGCTTTCTTT. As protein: CASSRGDLNTEAFF.

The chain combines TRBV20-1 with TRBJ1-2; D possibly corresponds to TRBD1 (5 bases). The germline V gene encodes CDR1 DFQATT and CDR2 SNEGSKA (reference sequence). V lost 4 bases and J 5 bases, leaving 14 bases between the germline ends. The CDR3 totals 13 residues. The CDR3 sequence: CSANSGMGYGYTF. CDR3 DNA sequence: TGCAGTGCTAATTCAGGGATGGGGTATGGCTACACCTTC.